These T cell receptor beta chains were read from a single sample in a study of response to subunit inactivated influenza vaccine. MiXCR, applied by TCRdb to the RT-PCR reads, yields one record per CDR3 protein. The sample has hundreds of thousands of distinct CDR3 sequences, roughly 10% seen once. The source was PBMCs from blood, collected on the day of vaccination. These receptors were taken from a middle-aged man who received an inactivated influenza vaccine. CDR3s include the opening cysteine and the closing phenylalanine or tryptophan. The D gene is left open where the match is weak. The listing skips clone size in some rows; elsewhere it reads once, few, many or a size class.

D: .; V: TRBV6-6; J: TRBJ2-7; size: many; DNA: TGTGCCAGCAGCCACCCCCCCGTGGACGAGCAGTACTTC; CDR3: CASSHPPVDEQYF
D: .; V: TRBV20-1; J: TRBJ1-3; size: .; DNA: TGCAGTGCTAGGGAAGACGGAAAATCTGGAAACACCATATATTTT; CDR3: CSAREDGKSGNTIYF
D: TRBD2; V: TRBV5-1; J: TRBJ2-1; size: many; DNA: TGCGCCAGCAGCCCGGGACTAGCGGGGGGGTTTTACAATGAGCAGTTCTTC; CDR3: CASSPGLAGGFYNEQFF
D: .; V: TRBV20-1; J: TRBJ1-3; size: .; DNA: TGCAGTGCTAGAGATTTAGGAAACACCATATATTTT; CDR3: CSARDLGNTIYF
D: .; V: TRBV7-8; J: TRBJ2-6; size: few; DNA: TGTGCCAGCAGCCCCTCTCTCTCTGGGGCCAACGTCCTGACTTTC; CDR3: CASSPSLSGANVLTF
D: .; V: TRBV12-3/TRBV12-4; J: TRBJ2-7; size: .; DNA: TGTGCCTGCAGTTTTGGGTACGAGCAGTACTTC; CDR3: CACSFGYEQYF
D: .; V: TRBV4-3; J: TRBJ1-3; size: few; DNA: TGCGCCAGCAGCCAAGAACAGGGACTGCGAAACACCATATATTTT; CDR3: CASSQEQGLRNTIYF
D: .; V: TRBV15; J: TRBJ1-6; size: many; DNA: TGTGCCACCAGCAGAGACCCGAGCTCCTATAATTCACCCCTCCACTTT; CDR3: CATSRDPSSYNSPLHF
D: .; V: TRBV5-6; J: TRBJ2-1; size: many; DNA: TGTGCCAGCAGCCGGGCGGCTGAGCAGTTCTTC; CDR3: CASSRAAEQFF
D: TRBD1; V: TRBV7-9; J: TRBJ2-7; size: few; DNA: TGTGCCAGCAGCCAGACCGGACAGGGGGGGATCTACGAGCAGTACTTC; CDR3: CASSQTGQGGIYEQYF
D: TRBD2; V: TRBV20-1; J: TRBJ2-3; size: many; DNA: TGCAGTGGGACAAGCGGGAGAGGGACAGATACGCAGTATTTT; CDR3: CSGTSGRGTDTQYF
D: TRBD2; V: TRBV7-2; J: TRBJ2-5; size: .; DNA: TGTGCCAGCAGCCCACCTAGCGGCCAAGAGACCCAGTACTTC; CDR3: CASSPPSGQETQYF
D: .; V: TRBV5-1; J: TRBJ2-3; size: few; DNA: TGCGCCAGCAGCTTGGCGTCGGTGGGCACAGATACGCAGTATTTT; CDR3: CASSLASVGTDTQYF
D: .; V: TRBV12-3/TRBV12-4; J: TRBJ2-1; size: many; DNA: TGTGCCAGCAGTTTGGGGGCTTCTAATGAGCAGTTCTTC; CDR3: CASSLGASNEQFF
D: TRBD1; V: TRBV5-1; J: TRBJ1-1; size: .; DNA: TGCGCCAGCAGCTTGACGGGACAGGGGTCCGCTGAAGCTTTCTTT; CDR3: CASSLTGQGSAEAFF
D: .; V: TRBV25-1; J: TRBJ2-1; size: .; DNA: TGTGCCAGCAGTGAATTGGGGGCGGTGGGCGGCTCCCCGAGCTCCTACAATGAGCAGTTCTTC; CDR3: CASSELGAVGGSPSSYNEQFF
D: .; V: TRBV15; J: TRBJ1-2; size: few; DNA: TGTGCCACCAGCAGACCGACAAGGCCAGATGGCTACACCTTC; CDR3: CATSRPTRPDGYTF
D: .; V: TRBV7-9; J: TRBJ2-1; size: few; DNA: TGTGCCAGCAGCTTCAATCCGGGGCCGGGCCTCAATGAGCAGTTCTTC; CDR3: CASSFNPGPGLNEQFF
D: TRBD1; V: TRBV28; J: TRBJ1-2; size: few; DNA: TGTGCCAGCAGCCTACCAGCCCAGGGGGGTTATGGCTACACCTTC; CDR3: CASSLPAQGGYGYTF
D: .; V: TRBV20-1; J: TRBJ2-2; size: .; DNA: TGCAGTGCTAGAGATCGGTACACCGGGGAGCTGTTTTTT; CDR3: CSARDRYTGELFF
D: TRBD2; V: TRBV20-1; J: TRBJ2-7; size: many; DNA: TGCAGTGCTAGCCCGGCGGCGGGAGAATACTACGAGCAGTACTTC; CDR3: CSASPAAGEYYEQYF
D: .; V: TRBV12-3/TRBV12-4; J: TRBJ2-3; size: .; DNA: TGTGCCAGCAGCTCGCGCGCGGACAGACACACAGATACGCAGTATTTT; CDR3: CASSSRADRHTDTQYF
D: .; V: TRBV20-1; J: TRBJ2-3; size: .; DNA: TGCAGTGCTAGACAGCTGAGTACTAGCACAGATACGCAGTATTTT; CDR3: CSARQLSTSTDTQYF
D: .; V: TRBV20-1; J: TRBJ2-7; size: .; DNA: TGCAGTGCTAGAGTGGGTGAAGGAGGCGAGCAGTACTTC; CDR3: CSARVGEGGEQYF
D: TRBD2; V: TRBV2; J: TRBJ2-7; size: few; DNA: TGTGCCAGCAGACTCGGTTCTAGCGGTGCCTATGAGCAGTACTTC; CDR3: CASRLGSSGAYEQYF
D: TRBD1; V: TRBV6-1; J: TRBJ2-7; size: many; DNA: TGTGCCAGCAGCAAGACAGGGCGGAACCCAAGGGGACCCGAGCAGTACTTC; CDR3: CASSKTGRNPRGPEQYF
D: .; V: TRBV19; J: TRBJ2-1; size: .; DNA: TGTGCCAGTAGTATAAGGCAGGGAAGGAGTGAGCAGTTCTTC; CDR3: CASSIRQGRSEQFF
D: .; V: TRBV14; J: TRBJ2-3; size: .; DNA: TGTGCCAGCAGTCTTCTAAGGGCCCCGGCCACAGATACGCAGTATTTT; CDR3: CASSLLRAPATDTQYF
D: .; V: TRBV7-6; J: TRBJ2-5; size: few; DNA: TGTGCCAGCGTGGCGGGAACGTCAGAGACCCAGTACTTC; CDR3: CASVAGTSETQYF
D: .; V: TRBV7-9; J: TRBJ1-4; size: few; DNA: TGTTTCGTTTGTGAAAAACTGTTTTTT; CDR3: CFVCEKLFF
D: TRBD1; V: TRBV5-1; J: TRBJ2-1; size: few; DNA: TGCGCCAGCAGCTTTTCCCCGGGACAGGTCCAAAATGAGCAGTTCTTC; CDR3: CASSFSPGQVQNEQFF
D: .; V: TRBV7-2; J: TRBJ2-6; size: many; DNA: TGTGCCAGCAGCTTCACAGGTTCCTCTGGGGCCAACGTCCTGACTTTC; CDR3: CASSFTGSSGANVLTF
D: .; V: TRBV29-1; J: TRBJ2-4; size: many; DNA: TGCAGCGTTGAATTACTAGGGTTAGCCAAAAACATTCAGTACTTC; CDR3: CSVELLGLAKNIQYF
D: .; V: TRBV7-3; J: TRBJ1-1; size: many; DNA: TGTGCCAGCAGCTTACAGGAGAACACTGAAGCTTTCTTT; CDR3: CASSLQENTEAFF
D: .; V: TRBV4-2; J: TRBJ1-1; size: .; DNA: TGTGCCAGCAGCCATGGCGGGGACACTGAAGCTTTCTTT; CDR3: CASSHGGDTEAFF
D: TRBD1; V: TRBV9; J: TRBJ2-6; size: many; DNA: TGTGCCAGCAGCGTATCGACAGGGGCTTCAGGGGCCAACGTCCTGACTTTC; CDR3: CASSVSTGASGANVLTF
D: .; V: TRBV2; J: TRBJ2-2; size: many; DNA: TGTGCCAGCAGTAGGGAAGGCCTCGCGAACACCGGGGAGCTGTTTTTT; CDR3: CASSREGLANTGELFF
D: .; V: TRBV20-1; J: TRBJ2-4; size: few; DNA: TGCAGTGCTAGAGATCGATCATCCAAAAACATTCAGTACTTC; CDR3: CSARDRSSKNIQYF
D: .; V: TRBV5-1; J: TRBJ2-7; size: many; DNA: TGCGCCAGCACCCCGACAGAAGTCTCCTACGAGCAGTACTTC; CDR3: CASTPTEVSYEQYF
D: TRBD2; V: TRBV5-5; J: TRBJ2-1; size: few; DNA: TGTGCCAGCAGTCTTGAAACTAGCGGAGTTTACAATGAGCAGTTCTTC; CDR3: CASSLETSGVYNEQFF
D: TRBD2; V: TRBV2; J: TRBJ2-1; size: .; DNA: TGTGCCAGCAGTGCCGGAACGATAGCGGGAGAGCAGTTCTTC; CDR3: CASSAGTIAGEQFF
D: TRBD2; V: TRBV7-3; J: TRBJ2-1; size: few; DNA: TGTGCCAGCAGCTTTACTCGGGAGGTCTACAATGAGCAGTTCTTC; CDR3: CASSFTREVYNEQFF
D: TRBD2; V: TRBV5-1; J: TRBJ2-5; size: few; DNA: TGCGCCAGCAGCTCCAGCGGGGCACAAGAGACCCAGTACTTC; CDR3: CASSSSGAQETQYF
D: TRBD1; V: TRBV5-1; J: TRBJ1-5; size: .; DNA: TGCGCCAGCAGCCTCACAGGGGGCGCGAATCAGCCCCAGCATTTT; CDR3: CASSLTGGANQPQHF
D: .; V: TRBV7-2; J: TRBJ1-1; size: .; DNA: TGTGCCAGCAGCTTAGTTGGGTCGCGGAACACTGAAGCTTTCTTT; CDR3: CASSLVGSRNTEAFF
D: .; V: TRBV5-4; J: TRBJ2-1; size: .; DNA: TGTGCCAGCAGCTTGGGCTGGGGAGACAATGAGCAGTTCTTC; CDR3: CASSLGWGDNEQFF
D: .; V: TRBV5-1; J: TRBJ2-5; size: few; DNA: TGCGCCAGCAGCAGGGGGACGTTGTTGGAAGAGACCCAGTACTTC; CDR3: CASSRGTLLEETQYF
D: .; V: TRBV7-9; J: TRBJ1-5; size: many; DNA: TGTGCGAGCGGAGATAGCAATCAGCCCCAGCATTTT; CDR3: CASGDSNQPQHF
D: TRBD2; V: TRBV4-2; J: TRBJ2-1; size: many; DNA: TGTGCCAGCAGCCAAGATCGGACGTTCGTAGCGGGGGAGGACAATGAGCAGTTCTTC; CDR3: CASSQDRTFVAGEDNEQFF
D: .; V: TRBV6-2/TRBV6-3; J: TRBJ2-1; size: .; DNA: TGTGCCAGCAGTTACTCGGAAAGTATATACGGCAATGAGCAGTTCTTC; CDR3: CASSYSESIYGNEQFF
D: TRBD1; V: TRBV4-2; J: TRBJ1-6; size: few; DNA: TGTGCCAGCAGCCAAGACGGGACAGGGGTTTCACCCCTCCACTTT; CDR3: CASSQDGTGVSPLHF
D: .; V: TRBV9; J: TRBJ2-3; size: .; DNA: TGTGCCAGCAGCACCTTGGGGCAAGGCCCGGATACGCAGTATTTT; CDR3: CASSTLGQGPDTQYF
D: TRBD2; V: TRBV4-2; J: TRBJ2-3; size: once; DNA: TGTGCCAGCACAGCGGCTAGCGGCAGACCAGATACGCAGTATTTT; CDR3: CASTAASGRPDTQYF
D: .; V: TRBV5-6; J: TRBJ2-7; size: few; DNA: TGTGCCAGCAGCCACAGACAGCGGGCCGCCTACGAGCAGTACTTC; CDR3: CASSHRQRAAYEQYF